This entry features one TCR beta chain sequence. No antigen is known for it. TCR beta VDJ and CDR3 profiles were obtained from a genomic DNA template. One entry per CDR3 protein, called by TCRdb with MiXCR from the reads. The sample includes 150,000 or so distinct CDR3 sequences, approximately 51% of them seen just once. These data originate in a study of CD8+CD57+ T cells in acquired aplastic anemia. Regarding the study as a whole: Between patients and controls, approximately 29 CD8+ CDR3 sequences were found in common.

Patients selected for sequencing had displayed CD8+CD57+ cell expansion by flow cytometry. V lost 2 bases and J lost 6; bases outside the gene matches: 8. The length of the CDR3 is 16 residues. Per the germline V gene, CDR1 is SGDLS and CDR2 is YYNGEE. The sequenced sample was sorted CD4+, CD8+, or CD8+CD57+ T cells (not recorded which) from PBMCs. The TCR sequence derives from a human donor with aplastic anemia. The chain carries TRBV9 and TRBJ1-5, with 10 positions matching TRBD1. This chain's CDR3 is CASSVGTGERTQPQHF. The CDR3, as DNA: TGTGCCAGCAGCGTTGGGACAGGGGAGAGAACTCAGCCCCAGCATTTT. Complete variable domain (other parts from reference TRBV9 and TRBJ1-5): DSGVTQTPKHLITATGQRVTLRCSPRSGDLSVYWYQQSLDQGLQFLIQYYNGEERAKGNILERFSAQQFPDLHSELNLSSLELGDSALYFCASSVGTGERTQPQHFGDGTRLSIL.